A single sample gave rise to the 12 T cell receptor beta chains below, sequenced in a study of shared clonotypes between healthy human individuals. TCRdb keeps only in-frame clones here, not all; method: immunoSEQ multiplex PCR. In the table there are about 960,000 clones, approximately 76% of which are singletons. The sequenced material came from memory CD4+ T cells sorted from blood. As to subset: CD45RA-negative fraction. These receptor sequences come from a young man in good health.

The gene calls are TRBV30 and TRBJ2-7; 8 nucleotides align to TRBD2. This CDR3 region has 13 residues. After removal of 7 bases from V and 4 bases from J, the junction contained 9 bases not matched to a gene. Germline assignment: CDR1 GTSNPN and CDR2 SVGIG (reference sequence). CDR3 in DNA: TGTGCCTTGTCGGGTCGGGGGGGGTACGAGCAGTACTTC. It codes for CALSGRGGYEQYF.

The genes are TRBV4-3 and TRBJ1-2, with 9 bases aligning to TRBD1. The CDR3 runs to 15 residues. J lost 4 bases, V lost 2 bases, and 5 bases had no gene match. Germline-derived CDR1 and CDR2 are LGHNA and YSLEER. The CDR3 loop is CASSQREGQGYGYTF. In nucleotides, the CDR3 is TGCGCCAGCAGCCAAAGGGAGGGACAGGGCTATGGCTACACCTTC.

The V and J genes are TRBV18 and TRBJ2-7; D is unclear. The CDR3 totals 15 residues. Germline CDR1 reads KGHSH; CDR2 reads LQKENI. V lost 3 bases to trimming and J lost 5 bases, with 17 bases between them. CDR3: CASSPGSGPGHEQYF. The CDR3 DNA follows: TGTGCCAGCTCACCGGGCTCCGGGCCCGGCCACGAGCAGTACTTC.

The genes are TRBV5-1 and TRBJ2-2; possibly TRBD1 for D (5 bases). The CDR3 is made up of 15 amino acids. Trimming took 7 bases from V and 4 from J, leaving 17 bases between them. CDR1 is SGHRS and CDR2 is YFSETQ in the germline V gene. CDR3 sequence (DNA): TGCGCCAGCGGCTGGACATTAGGTCTCACCGGGGAGCTGTTTTTT. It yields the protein CASGWTLGLTGELFF.

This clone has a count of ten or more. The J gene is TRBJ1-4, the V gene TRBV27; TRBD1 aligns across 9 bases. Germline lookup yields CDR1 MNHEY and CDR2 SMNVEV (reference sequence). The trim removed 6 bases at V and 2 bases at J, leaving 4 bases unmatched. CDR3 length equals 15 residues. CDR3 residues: CASRYGTGTNEKLFF. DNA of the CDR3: TGTGCCAGCAGATATGGGACAGGGACTAATGAAAAACTGTTTTTT.

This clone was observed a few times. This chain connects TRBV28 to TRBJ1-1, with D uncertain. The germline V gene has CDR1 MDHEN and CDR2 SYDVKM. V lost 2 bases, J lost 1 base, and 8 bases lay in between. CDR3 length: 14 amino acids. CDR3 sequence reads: CASSLVRANTEAFF. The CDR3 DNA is TGTGCCAGCAGTTTAGTCAGAGCGAACACTGAAGCTTTCTTT.

The CDR3 reads CASSLDTPGTEAFF. CDR3 DNA sequence: TGCGCCAGCAGCTTGGACACCCCGGGCACTGAAGCTTTCTTT. The genes are TRBV5-1 and TRBJ1-1; D is undetermined. Germline CDR1 SGHRS, CDR2 YFSETQ. V lost 0 bases and J 4 bases, leaving 10 bases between the germline ends. This CDR3 is 14 amino acids long. Full variable domain (rest looked up from reference TRBV5-1 and TRBJ1-1): KAGVTQTPRYLIKTRGQQVTLSCSPISGHRSVSWYQQTPGQGLQFLFEYFSETQRNKGNFPGRFSGRQFSNSRSEMNVSTLELGDSALYLCASSLDTPGTEAFFGQGTRLTVV.

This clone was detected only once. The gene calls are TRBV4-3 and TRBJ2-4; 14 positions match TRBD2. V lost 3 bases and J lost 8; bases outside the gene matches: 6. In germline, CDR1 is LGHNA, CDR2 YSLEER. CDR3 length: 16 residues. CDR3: CASSQAGTSGSDIQYF. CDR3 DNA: TGCGCCAGCAGCCAGGCCGGGACTAGCGGGAGTGACATTCAGTACTTC.

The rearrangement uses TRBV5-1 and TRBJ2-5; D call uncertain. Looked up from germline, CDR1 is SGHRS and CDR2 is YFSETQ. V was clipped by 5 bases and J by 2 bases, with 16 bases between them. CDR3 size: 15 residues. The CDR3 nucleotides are TGCGCCAGCAGTCCGGCCCAAATATTACAAGAGACCCAGTACTTC. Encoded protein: CASSPAQILQETQYF.

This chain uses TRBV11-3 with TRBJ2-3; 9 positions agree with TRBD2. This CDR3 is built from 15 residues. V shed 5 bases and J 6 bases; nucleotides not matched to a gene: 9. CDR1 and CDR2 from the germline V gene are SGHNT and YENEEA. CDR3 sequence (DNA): TGTGCCAGCAGCCACCCAAGCGGGGGGAGCGATACGCAGTATTTT. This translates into CASSHPSGGSDTQYF.

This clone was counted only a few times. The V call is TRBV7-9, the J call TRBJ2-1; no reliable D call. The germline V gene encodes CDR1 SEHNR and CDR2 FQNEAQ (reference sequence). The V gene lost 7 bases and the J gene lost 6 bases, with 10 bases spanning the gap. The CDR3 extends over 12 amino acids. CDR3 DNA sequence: TGTGCCAGCACTTCAGTAGGCAATGAGCAGTTCTTC. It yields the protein CASTSVGNEQFF.

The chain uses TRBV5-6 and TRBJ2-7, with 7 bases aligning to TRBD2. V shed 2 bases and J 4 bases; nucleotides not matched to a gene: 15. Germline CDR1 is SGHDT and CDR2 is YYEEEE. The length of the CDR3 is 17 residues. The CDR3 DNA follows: TGTGCCAGCAGCTTAATGCCATGGGCTAGCGGTACTTACGAGCAGTACTTC. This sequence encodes CASSLMPWASGTYEQYF.